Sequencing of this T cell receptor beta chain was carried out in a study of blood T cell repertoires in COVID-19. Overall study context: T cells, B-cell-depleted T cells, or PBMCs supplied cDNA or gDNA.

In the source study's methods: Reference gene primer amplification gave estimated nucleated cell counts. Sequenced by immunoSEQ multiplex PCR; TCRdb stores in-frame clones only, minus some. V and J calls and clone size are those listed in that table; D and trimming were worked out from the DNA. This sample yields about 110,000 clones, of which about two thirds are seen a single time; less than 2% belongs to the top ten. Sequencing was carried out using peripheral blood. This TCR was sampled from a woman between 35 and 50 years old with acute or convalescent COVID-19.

The CDR3 reads CASSSMTGPGTQYF. CDR3 nucleotides: TGTGCCAGCAGCTCGATGACAGGTCCGGGGACCCAGTACTTC. This rearrangement joins TRBV11-2 to TRBJ2-5; weak D call: TRBD1 (6 bases). Germline V lookup: CDR1 SGHAT, CDR2 FQNNGV. The V gene lost 4 bases and the J gene lost 7 bases, with 16 bases spanning the gap. The CDR3 totals 14 residues.